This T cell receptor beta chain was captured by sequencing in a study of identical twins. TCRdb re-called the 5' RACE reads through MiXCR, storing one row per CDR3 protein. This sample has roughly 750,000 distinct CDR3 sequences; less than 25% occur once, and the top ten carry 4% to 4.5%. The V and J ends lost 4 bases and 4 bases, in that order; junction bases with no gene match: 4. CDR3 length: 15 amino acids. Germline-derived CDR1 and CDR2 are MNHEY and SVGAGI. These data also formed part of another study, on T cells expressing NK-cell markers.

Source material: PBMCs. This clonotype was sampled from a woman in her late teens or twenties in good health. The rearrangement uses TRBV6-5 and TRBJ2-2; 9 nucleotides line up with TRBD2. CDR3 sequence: CASSSYSGGTGELFF. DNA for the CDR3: TGTGCCAGCAGTTCCTATAGCGGGGGCACCGGGGAGCTGTTTTTT.